Listed below are T cell receptor beta chains from one sample, sequenced in a study of technical replicates of blood from several donors. The protocol was immunoSEQ multiplex PCR, while the TCRdb copy is restricted to in-frame clones and leaves out a portion. The repertoire holds about 80,000 clones, with 97% as singletons. Sequencing was done on a sample of T cells isolated from PBMCs. All receptors come from a human donor in good health. Each CDR3 is given with its conserved first and last residue. A D gene is named only where the DNA matches it firmly. The size field is filled for only some rows; it gives once, few, many or a size class.

D,V,size,J,CDR3,DNA
NA,TRBV5-6,NA,TRBJ1-5,CASSLGRSAQHF,TGTGCCAGCAGCCTAGGCCGTTCGGCCCAGCATTTT
NA,TRBV6-5,NA,TRBJ1-2,CASSSGRVAGYTF,TGTGCCAGCAGTTCAGGCAGGGTGGCTGGCTACACCTTC
NA,TRBV13,NA,TRBJ1-1,CASSPERGGLNTEAFF,TGTGCCAGCAGCCCAGAGAGGGGGGGGCTGAACACTGAAGCTTTCTTT
TRBD1,TRBV4-1,once,TRBJ1-1,CASSGQGISFF,TGCGCCAGCAGTGGACAGGGGATATCTTTCTTT
NA,TRBV28,NA,TRBJ1-1,CASSLSHRRAFF,TGTGCCAGCAGTTTATCTCACAGGAGAGCTTTCTTT
TRBD2,TRBV14,NA,TRBJ2-4,CASSRGLLLAKNIQYF,TGTGCCAGCAGCCGGGGACTACTTCTAGCCAAAAACATTCAGTACTTC
NA,TRBV6-1,NA,TRBJ2-2,CASSVSGGYTGELFF,TGTGCCAGCAGTGTTTCCGGGGGATATACCGGGGAGCTGTTTTTT
NA,TRBV6-5,NA,TRBJ2-5,CASRAERETQYF,TGTGCCAGCAGGGCGGAGAGAGAGACCCAGTACTTC
TRBD1,TRBV4-1,NA,TRBJ1-2,CASRQGAHVNYGYTF,TGCGCCAGCAGGCAGGGGGCGCATGTAAACTATGGCTACACCTTC
TRBD1,TRBV5-1,NA,TRBJ2-7,CASSGWTGGESSYEQYF,TGCGCCAGCAGCGGATGGACAGGGGGCGAGAGCTCCTACGAGCAGTACTTC